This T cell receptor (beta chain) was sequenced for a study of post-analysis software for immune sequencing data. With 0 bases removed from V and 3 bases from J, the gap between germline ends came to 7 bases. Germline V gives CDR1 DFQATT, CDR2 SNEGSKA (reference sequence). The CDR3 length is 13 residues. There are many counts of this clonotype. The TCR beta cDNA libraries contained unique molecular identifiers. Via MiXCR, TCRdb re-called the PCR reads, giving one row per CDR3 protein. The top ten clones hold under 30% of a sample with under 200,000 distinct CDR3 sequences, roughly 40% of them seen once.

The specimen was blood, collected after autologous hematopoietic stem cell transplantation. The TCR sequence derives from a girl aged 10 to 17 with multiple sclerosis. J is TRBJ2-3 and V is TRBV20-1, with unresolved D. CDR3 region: CSARDHPTDTQYF. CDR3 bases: TGCAGTGCTAGAGATCACCCAACAGATACGCAGTATTTT.